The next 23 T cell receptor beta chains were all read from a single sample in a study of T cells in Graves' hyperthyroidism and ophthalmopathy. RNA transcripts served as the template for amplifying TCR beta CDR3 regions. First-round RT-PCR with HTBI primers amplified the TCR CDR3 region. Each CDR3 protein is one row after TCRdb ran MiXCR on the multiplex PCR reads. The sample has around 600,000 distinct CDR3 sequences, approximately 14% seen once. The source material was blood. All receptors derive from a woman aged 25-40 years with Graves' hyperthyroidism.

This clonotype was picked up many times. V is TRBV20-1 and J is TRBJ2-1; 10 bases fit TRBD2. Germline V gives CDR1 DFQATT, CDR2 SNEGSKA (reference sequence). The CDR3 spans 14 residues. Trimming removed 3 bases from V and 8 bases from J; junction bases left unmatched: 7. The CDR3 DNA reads TGCAGTGCTAGGGCTAGCGGGAGCTCAGATGAGCAGTTCTTC. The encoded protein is CSARASGSSDEQFF.

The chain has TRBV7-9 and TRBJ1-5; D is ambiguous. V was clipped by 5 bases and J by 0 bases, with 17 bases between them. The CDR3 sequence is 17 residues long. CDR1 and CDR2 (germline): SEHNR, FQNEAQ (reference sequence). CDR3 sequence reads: CASSQTTGRGSNQPQHF. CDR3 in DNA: TGTGCCAGCAGCCAGACGACTGGCCGGGGTAGCAATCAGCCCCAGCATTTT. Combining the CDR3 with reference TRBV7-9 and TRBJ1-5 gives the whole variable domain DTGVSQNPRHKITKRGQNVTFRCDPISEHNRLYWYRQTLGQGPEFLTYFQNEAQLEKSRLLSDRFSAERPKGSFSTLEIQRTEQGDSAMYLCASSQTTGRGSNQPQHFGDGTRLSIL.

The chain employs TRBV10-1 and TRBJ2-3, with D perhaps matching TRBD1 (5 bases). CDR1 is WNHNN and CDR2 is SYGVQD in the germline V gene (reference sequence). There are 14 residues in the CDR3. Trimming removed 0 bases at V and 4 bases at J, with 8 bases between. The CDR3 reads CASSESVQADTQYF. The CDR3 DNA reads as TGCGCCAGCAGTGAGTCGGTACAGGCAGATACGCAGTATTTT.

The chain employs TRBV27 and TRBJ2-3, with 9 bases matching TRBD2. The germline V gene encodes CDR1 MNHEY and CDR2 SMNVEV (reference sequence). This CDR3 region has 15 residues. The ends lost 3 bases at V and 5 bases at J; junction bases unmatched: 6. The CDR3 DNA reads TGTGCCAGCAGTTTTGATGCGGGAGGGCTAGATACGCAGTATTTT. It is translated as CASSFDAGGLDTQYF.

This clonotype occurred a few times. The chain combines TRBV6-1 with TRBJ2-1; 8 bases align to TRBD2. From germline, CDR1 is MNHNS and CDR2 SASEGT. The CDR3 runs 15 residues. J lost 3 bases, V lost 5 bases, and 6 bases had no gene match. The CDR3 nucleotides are TGTGCCAGCAGTTATGGACTAGCCAACTACAATGAGCAGTTCTTC. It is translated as CASSYGLANYNEQFF.

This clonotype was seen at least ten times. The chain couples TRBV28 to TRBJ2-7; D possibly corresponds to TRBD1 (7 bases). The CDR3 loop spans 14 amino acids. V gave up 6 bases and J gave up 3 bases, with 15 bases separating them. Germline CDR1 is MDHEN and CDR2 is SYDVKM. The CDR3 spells CASSDQGGDYEQYF. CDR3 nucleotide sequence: TGTGCCAGCAGCGATCAGGGGGGAGACTACGAGCAGTACTTC.

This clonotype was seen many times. The CDR3 region has the DNA TGTGCCAGCAGTGAACTCCGCGGGAGGGCCAATGAGCAGTTCTTC. Translation gives CASSELRGRANEQFF. The V and J genes are TRBV2 and TRBJ2-1, with 9 positions matching TRBD2. With V trimmed by 2 bases and J by 6 bases, 5 bases remained unmatched. The CDR3 totals 15 residues. Germline CDR1 reads SNHLY; CDR2 reads FYNNEI.

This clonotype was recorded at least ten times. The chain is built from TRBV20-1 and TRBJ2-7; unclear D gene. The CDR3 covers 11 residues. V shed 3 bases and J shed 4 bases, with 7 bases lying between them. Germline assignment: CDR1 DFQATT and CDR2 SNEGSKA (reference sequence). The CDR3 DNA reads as TGCAGTGCTAGTTCTAGATACGAGCAGTACTTC. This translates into CSASSRYEQYF.

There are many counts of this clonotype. The DNA for the CDR3 is TGTGCCAGCAGCCCACGACACCGGAGTGAGACCCAGTACTTC. This gives the protein CASSPRHRSETQYF. This chain links TRBV11-2 with TRBJ2-5; no clear D gene. CDR1 SGHAT and CDR2 FQNNGV come from the germline V gene. This CDR3 is built from 14 residues. Trimming cost V 5 bases and J 5 bases, with 15 bases left between them. Supplemented by reference TRBV11-2 and TRBJ2-5, the full variable domain reads EAGVAQSPRYKIIEKRQSVAFWCNPISGHATLYWYQQILGQGPKLLIQFQNNGVVDDSQLPKDRFSAERLKGVDSTLKIQPAKLEDSAVYLCASSPRHRSETQYFGPGTRLLVL.

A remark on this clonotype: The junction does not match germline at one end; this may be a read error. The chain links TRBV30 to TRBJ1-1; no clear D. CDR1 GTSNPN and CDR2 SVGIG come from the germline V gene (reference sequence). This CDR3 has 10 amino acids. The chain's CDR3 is CYETEAEAFF. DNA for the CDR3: TGCTACGAGACCGAGGCTGAAGCTTTCTTT.

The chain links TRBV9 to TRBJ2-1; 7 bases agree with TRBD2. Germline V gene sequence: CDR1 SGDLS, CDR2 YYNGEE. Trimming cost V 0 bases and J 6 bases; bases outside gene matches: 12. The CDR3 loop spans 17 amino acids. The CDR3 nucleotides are TGTGCCAGCAGCGTAGACCTCGGCGGGAGATTTGGCAATGAGCAGTTCTTC. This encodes CASSVDLGGRFGNEQFF.

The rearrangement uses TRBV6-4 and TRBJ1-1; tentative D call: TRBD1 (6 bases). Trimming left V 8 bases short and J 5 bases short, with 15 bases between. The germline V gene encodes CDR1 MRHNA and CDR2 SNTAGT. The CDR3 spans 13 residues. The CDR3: CASLTGFSTEAFF. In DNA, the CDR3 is TGTGCCAGCTTAACAGGGTTTAGTACTGAAGCTTTCTTT.

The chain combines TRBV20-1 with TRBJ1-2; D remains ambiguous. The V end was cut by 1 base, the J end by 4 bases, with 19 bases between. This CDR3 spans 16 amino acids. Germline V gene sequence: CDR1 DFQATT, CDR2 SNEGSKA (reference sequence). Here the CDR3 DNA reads TGCAGTGCTAGAGCCCCGAGAAGCTGGGCTGGCTATGGCTACACCTTC. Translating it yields CSARAPRSWAGYGYTF.

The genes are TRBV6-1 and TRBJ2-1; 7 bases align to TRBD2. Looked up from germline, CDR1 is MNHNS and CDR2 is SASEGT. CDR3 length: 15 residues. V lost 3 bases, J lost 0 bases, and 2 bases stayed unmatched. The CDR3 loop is CASSERESSYNEQFF. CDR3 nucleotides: TGTGCCAGCAGTGAGCGGGAGAGCTCCTACAATGAGCAGTTCTTC.

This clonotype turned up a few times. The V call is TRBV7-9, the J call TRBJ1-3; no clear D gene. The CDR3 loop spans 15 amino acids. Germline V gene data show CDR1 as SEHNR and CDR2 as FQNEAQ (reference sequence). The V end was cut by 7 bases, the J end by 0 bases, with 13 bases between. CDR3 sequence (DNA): TGTGCCAGCACAGTTGTTATTGGCTCTGGAAACACCATATATTTT. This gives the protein CASTVVIGSGNTIYF.

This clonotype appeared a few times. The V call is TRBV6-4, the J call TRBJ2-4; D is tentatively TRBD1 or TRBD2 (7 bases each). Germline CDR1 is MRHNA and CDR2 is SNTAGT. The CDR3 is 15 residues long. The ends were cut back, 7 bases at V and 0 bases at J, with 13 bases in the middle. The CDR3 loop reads CASKRDSSAKNIQYF. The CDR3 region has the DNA TGTGCCAGCAAGCGGGACAGCTCAGCCAAAAACATTCAGTACTTC.

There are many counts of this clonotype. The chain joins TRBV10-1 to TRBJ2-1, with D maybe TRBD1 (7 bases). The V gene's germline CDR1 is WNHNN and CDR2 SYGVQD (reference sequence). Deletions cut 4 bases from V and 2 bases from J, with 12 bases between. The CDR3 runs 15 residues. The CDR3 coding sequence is TGCGCCAGCAGTGGATCCAGGGGGGCCTACAATGAGCAGTTCTTC. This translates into CASSGSRGAYNEQFF.

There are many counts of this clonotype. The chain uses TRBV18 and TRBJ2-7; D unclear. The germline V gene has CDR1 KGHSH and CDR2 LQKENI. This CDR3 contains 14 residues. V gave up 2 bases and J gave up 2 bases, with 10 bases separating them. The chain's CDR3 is CASSPVDGTYEQYF. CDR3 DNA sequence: TGTGCCAGCTCACCAGTGGACGGAACCTACGAGCAGTACTTC.

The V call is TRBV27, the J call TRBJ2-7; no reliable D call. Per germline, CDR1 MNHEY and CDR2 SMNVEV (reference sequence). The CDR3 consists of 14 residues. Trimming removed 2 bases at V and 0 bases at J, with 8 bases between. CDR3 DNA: TGTGCCAGCAGTTTAAAACAGAGCTCCTACGAGCAGTACTTC. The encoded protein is CASSLKQSSYEQYF.

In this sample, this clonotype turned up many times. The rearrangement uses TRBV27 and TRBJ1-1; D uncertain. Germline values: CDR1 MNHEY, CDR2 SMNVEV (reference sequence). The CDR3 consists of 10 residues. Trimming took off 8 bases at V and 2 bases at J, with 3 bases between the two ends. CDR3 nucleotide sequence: TGTGCCAGCGGTAACACTGAAGCTTTCTTT. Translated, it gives CASGNTEAFF.

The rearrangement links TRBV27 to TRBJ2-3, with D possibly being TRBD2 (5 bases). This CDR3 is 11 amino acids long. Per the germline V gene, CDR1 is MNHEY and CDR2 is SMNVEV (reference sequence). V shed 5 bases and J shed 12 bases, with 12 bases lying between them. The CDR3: CASSRGAAQYF. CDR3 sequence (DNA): TGTGCCAGCAGTCGGGGTGCGGCACAGTATTTT.

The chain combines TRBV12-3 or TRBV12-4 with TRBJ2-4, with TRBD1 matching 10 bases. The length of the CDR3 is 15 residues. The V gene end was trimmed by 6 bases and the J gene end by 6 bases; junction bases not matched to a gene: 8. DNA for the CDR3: TGTGCCAGCAGCCCACGGACAGGGGGGGTAAACATTCAGTACTTC. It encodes CASSPRTGGVNIQYF.

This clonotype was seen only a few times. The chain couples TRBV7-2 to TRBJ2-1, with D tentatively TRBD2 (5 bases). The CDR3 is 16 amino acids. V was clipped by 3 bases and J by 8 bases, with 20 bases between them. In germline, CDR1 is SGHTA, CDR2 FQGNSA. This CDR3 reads CASSLRVGLGWDEQFF. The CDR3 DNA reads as TGTGCCAGCAGCTTGCGAGTTGGACTCGGTTGGGATGAGCAGTTCTTC.